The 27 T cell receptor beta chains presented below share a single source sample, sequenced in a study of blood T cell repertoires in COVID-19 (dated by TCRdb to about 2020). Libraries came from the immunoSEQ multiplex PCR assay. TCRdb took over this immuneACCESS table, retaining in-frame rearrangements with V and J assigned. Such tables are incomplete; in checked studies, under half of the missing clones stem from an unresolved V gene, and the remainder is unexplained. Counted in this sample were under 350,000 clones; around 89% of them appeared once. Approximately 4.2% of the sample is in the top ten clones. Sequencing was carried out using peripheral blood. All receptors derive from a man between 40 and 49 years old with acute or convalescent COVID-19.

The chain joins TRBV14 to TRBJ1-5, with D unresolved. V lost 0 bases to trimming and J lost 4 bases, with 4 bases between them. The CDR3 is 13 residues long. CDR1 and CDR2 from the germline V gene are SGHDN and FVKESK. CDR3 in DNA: TGTGCCAGCAGCCAAGAGTTAAATCAGCCCCAGCATTTT. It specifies CASSQELNQPQHF.

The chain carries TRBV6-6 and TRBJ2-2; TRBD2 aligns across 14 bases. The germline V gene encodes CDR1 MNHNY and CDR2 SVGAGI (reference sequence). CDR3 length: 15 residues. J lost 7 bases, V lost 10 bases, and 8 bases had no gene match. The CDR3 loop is CATRLAGGPGGELFF. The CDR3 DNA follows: TGTGCCACCCGACTAGCGGGGGGGCCGGGCGGGGAGCTGTTTTTT.

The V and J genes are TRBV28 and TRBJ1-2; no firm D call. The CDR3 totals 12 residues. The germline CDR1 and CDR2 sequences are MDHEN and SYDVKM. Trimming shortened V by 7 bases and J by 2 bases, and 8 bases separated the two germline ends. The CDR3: CASKQINYGYTF. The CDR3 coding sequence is TGTGCCAGCAAACAGATAAACTATGGCTACACCTTC.

The CDR3 nucleotides are TGCGCCAGCAGCTTGGGGCGGCTAGCGGGGGGAAATGAGCAGTTCTTC. Translation gives CASSLGRLAGGNEQFF. This rearrangement joins TRBV5-1 to TRBJ2-1; 11 bases line up with TRBD2. Germline loops: CDR1 SGHRS, CDR2 YFSETQ. CDR3 length: 16 amino acids. Losses at the gene ends were 0 bases for V and 7 bases for J; bases not matched to a gene: 6.

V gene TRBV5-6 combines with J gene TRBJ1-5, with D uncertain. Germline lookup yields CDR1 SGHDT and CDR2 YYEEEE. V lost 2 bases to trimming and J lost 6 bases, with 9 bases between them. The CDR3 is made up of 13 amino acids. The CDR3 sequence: CASSLRGIQPQHF. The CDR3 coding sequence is TGTGCCAGCAGCTTACGAGGGATTCAGCCCCAGCATTTT.

CDR3 DNA: TGTGCCAGCAGCCCCCGGCGACTGGCGATCAATGAGCAGTTCTTC. Amino acid sequence: CASSPRRLAINEQFF. The rearrangement joins TRBV11-2 to TRBJ2-1; D is undetermined. From germline, CDR1 is SGHAT and CDR2 FQNNGV. The length of the CDR3 is 15 residues. The germline V and J ends were trimmed by 5 bases and 6 bases, with 17 bases remaining between them. Combining the CDR3 with reference TRBV11-2 and TRBJ2-1 gives the whole variable domain EAGVAQSPRYKIIEKRQSVAFWCNPISGHATLYWYQQILGQGPKLLIQFQNNGVVDDSQLPKDRFSAERLKGVDSTLKIQPAKLEDSAVYLCASSPRRLAINEQFFGPGTRLTVL.

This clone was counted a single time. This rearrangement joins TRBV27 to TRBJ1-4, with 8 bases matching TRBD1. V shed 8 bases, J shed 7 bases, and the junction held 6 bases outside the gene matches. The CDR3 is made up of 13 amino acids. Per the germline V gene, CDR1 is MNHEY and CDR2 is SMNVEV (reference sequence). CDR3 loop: CASRTGWSEKLFF. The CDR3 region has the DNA TGTGCCAGCCGGACAGGGTGGAGTGAAAAACTGTTTTTT.

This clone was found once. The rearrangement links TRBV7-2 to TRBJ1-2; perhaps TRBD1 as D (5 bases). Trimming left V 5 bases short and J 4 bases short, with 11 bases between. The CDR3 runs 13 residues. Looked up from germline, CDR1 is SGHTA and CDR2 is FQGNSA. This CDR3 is CASSPDSRYGYTF. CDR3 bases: TGTGCCAGCAGCCCCGACAGCCGCTATGGCTACACCTTC.

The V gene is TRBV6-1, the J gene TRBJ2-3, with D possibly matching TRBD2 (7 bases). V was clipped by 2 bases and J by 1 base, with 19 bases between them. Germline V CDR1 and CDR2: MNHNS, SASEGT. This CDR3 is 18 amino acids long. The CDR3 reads CASSERIGGGRGTDTQYF. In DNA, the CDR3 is TGTGCCAGCAGTGAAAGGATTGGGGGGGGGCGGGGCACAGATACGCAGTATTTT.

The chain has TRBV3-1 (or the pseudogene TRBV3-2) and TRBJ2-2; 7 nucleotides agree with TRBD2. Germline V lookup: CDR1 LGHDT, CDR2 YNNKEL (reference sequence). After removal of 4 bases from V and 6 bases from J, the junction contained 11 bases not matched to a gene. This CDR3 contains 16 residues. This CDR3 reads CASSRETSLGAGELFF. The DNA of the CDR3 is TGTGCCAGCAGCCGCGAGACTAGCCTTGGGGCCGGGGAGCTGTTTTTT.

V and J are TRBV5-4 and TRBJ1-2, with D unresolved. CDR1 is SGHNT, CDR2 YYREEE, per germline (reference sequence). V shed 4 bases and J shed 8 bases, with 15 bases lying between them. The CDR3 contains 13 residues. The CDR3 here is CASSQGGLGGYTF. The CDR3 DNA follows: TGTGCCAGCAGCCAAGGAGGGCTGGGAGGCTACACCTTC.

The CDR3 bases are TGTGCCAGCTCACCAGGGGACAGTTCCACCGGGGAGCTGTTTTTT. Its translation: CASSPGDSSTGELFF. The chain couples TRBV18 to TRBJ2-2, with 7 bases fitting TRBD1. This CDR3 contains 15 residues. CDR1 and CDR2 from the germline V gene are KGHSH and LQKENI. J gave up 4 bases and V 2 bases, and 4 bases lay outside the gene matches.

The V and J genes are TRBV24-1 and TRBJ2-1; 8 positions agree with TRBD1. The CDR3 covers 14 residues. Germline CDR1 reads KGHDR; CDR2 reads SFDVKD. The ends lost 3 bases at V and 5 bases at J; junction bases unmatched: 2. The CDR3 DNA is TGTGCCACCAGTGATCCAGGGGGCCACAATGAGCAGTTCTTC. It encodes CATSDPGGHNEQFF.

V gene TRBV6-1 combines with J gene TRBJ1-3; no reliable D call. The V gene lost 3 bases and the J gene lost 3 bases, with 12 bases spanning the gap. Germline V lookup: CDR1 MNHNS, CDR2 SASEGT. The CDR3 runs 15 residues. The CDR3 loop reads CASSDRAEGGNTIYF. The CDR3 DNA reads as TGTGCCAGCAGTGATAGGGCAGAGGGTGGAAACACCATATATTTT.

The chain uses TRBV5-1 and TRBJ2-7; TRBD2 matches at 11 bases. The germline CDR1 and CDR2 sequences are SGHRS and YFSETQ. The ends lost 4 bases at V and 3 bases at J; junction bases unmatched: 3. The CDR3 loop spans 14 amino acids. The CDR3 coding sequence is TGCGCCAGCAGCCCGGGACTAGCGGACTACGAGCAGTACTTC. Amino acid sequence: CASSPGLADYEQYF.

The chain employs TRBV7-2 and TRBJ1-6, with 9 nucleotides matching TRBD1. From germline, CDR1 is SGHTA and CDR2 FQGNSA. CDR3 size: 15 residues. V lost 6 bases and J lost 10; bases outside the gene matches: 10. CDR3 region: CASSIQTGGRSPLHF. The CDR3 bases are TGTGCCAGCAGTATCCAGACAGGGGGAAGATCACCCCTCCACTTT.

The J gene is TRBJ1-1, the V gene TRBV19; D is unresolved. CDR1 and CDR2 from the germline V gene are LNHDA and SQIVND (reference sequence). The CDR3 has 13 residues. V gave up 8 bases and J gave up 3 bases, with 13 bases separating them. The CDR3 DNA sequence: TGTGCCAGTGGAGACCGGATAGACACTGAAGCTTTCTTT. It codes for CASGDRIDTEAFF.

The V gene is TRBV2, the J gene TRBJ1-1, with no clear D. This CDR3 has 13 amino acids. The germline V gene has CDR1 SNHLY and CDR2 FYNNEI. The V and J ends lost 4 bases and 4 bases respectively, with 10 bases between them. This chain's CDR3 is CASSVWGGTEAFF. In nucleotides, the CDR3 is TGTGCCAGCAGTGTCTGGGGAGGCACTGAAGCTTTCTTT.

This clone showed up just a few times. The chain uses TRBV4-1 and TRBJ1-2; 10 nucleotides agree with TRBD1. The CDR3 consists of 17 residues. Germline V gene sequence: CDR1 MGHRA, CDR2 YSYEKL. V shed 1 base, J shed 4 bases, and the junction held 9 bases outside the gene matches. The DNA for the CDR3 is TGCGCCAGCAGCCAAGCCCGGGACCGGGACAGGGGCTATGGCTACACCTTC. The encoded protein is CASSQARDRDRGYGYTF.

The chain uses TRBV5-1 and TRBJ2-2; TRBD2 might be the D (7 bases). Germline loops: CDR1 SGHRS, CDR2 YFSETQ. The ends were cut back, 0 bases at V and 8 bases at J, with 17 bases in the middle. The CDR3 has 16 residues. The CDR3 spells CASSLDPGGPTGELFF. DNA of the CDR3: TGCGCCAGCAGCTTGGACCCCGGGGGGCCAACGGGGGAGCTGTTTTTT.

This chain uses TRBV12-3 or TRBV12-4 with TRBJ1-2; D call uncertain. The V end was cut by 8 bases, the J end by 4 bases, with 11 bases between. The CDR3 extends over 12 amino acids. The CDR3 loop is CASSLGFYGYTF. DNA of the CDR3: TGTGCCAGCTCCCTAGGATTCTATGGCTACACCTTC.

CDR3 protein: CASSLGTGEPYEQYF. The CDR3 nucleotides are TGTGCCAGCAGCTTAGGGACAGGGGAACCCTACGAGCAGTACTTC. This chain links TRBV11-1 with TRBJ2-7, with 9 bases matching TRBD1. The V gene's germline CDR1 is SGHAT and CDR2 FQDESV (reference sequence). The CDR3 loop spans 15 amino acids. Trimming removed 1 base from V and 2 bases from J; junction bases left unmatched: 3.

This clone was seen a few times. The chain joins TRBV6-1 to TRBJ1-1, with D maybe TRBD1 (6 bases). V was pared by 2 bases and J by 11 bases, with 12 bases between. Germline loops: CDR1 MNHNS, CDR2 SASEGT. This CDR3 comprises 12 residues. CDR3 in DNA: TGTGCCAGCAGTGAAAAAGGAAGGGGGGCTTTCTTT. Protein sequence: CASSEKGRGAFF.

The CDR3: CASSYTGGRAAFF. The CDR3, as DNA: TGTGCCAGCAGTTACACAGGGGGAAGGGCAGCTTTCTTT. The gene calls are TRBV6-5 and TRBJ1-1, with 8 bases fitting TRBD1. Germline loops: CDR1 MNHEY, CDR2 SVGAGI. This CDR3 spans 13 amino acids. V trimming: 2 bases; J trimming: 10 bases; junction bases outside the gene matches: 6.

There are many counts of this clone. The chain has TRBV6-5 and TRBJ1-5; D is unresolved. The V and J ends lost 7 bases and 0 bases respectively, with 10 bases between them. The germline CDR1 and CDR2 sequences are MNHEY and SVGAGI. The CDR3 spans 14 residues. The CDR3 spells CASIRGDSNQPQHF. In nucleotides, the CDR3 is TGTGCCAGCATTCGAGGCGATAGCAATCAGCCCCAGCATTTT.

The CDR3 region is CASENLGASYNSPLHF. The CDR3 coding sequence is TGTGCCAGCGAGAATTTAGGGGCCTCCTATAATTCACCCCTCCACTTT. V and J are TRBV7-9 and TRBJ1-6; D is perhaps TRBD1 (5 bases). The V end was cut by 8 bases, the J end by 0 bases, with 14 bases between. CDR3 size: 16 residues. CDR1 and CDR2 (germline): SEHNR, FQNEAQ (reference sequence).

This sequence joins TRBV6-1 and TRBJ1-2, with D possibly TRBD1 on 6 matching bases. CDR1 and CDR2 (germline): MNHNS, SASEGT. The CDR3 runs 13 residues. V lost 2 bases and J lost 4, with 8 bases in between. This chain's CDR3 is CASSEQGGYGYTF. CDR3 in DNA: TGTGCCAGCAGTGAACAAGGGGGCTATGGCTACACCTTC.